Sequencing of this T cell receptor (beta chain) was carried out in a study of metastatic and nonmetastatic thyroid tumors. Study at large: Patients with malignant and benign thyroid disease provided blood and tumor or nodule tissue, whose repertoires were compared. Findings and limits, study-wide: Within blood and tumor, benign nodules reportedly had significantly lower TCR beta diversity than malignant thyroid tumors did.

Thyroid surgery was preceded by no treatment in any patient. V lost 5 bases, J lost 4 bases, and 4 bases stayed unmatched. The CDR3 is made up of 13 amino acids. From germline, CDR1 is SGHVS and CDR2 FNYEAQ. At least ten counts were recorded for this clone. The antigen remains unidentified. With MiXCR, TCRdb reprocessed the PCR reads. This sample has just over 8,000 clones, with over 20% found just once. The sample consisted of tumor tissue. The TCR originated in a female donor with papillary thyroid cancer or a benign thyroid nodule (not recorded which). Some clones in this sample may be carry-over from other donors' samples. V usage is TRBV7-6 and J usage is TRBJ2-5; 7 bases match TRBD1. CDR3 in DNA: TGTGCCAGCAGCCAGGGACAGTTAGAGACCCAGTACTTC. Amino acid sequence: CASSQGQLETQYF.